What follows are 14 T cell receptor beta chains derived from one specimen sequenced in a study of graft-versus-host responses after intestinal transplantation. Sequenced by immunoSEQ multiplex PCR; TCRdb stores in-frame clones only, minus some. The profile covers tens of thousands of clones, with over 70% appearing a single time and 0.39% taken by the ten largest. Antigens for these TCRs are unknown. This specimen was unstimulated CD4+ T cells sorted from spleen or lymph node cells, taken before transplant. The source of these receptors is a human donor who was the organ donor for an intestinal transplant.

The chain uses TRBV19 and TRBJ2-5; TRBD2 is a possible D gene (6 bases). There are 16 residues in the CDR3. Trimming removed 3 bases at V and 4 bases at J, with 18 bases between. The germline gives CDR1 LNHDA, CDR2 SQIVND (reference sequence). CDR3 sequence (DNA): TGTGCCAGTAGTATTCAAGGAGGAGGGTTTAGAGAGACCCAGTACTTC. Protein sequence: CASSIQGGGFRETQYF.

The gene calls are TRBV11-3 and TRBJ2-3, with 12 bases fitting TRBD2. Germline assignment: CDR1 SGHNT and CDR2 YENEEA. There are 17 residues in the CDR3. V was pared by 1 base and J by 5 bases, with 7 bases of the junction left unmatched. CDR3 protein: CASSLGQTSGGEDTQYF. As DNA, the CDR3 is TGTGCCAGCAGCTTAGGTCAGACTAGCGGGGGAGAAGATACGCAGTATTTT. The full variable domain, rest sourced from reference TRBV11-3 and TRBJ2-3, is EAGVVQSPRYKIIEKKQPVAFWCNPISGHNTLYWYLQNLGQGPELLIRYENEEAVDDSQLPKDRFSAERLKGVDSTLKIQPAELGDSAVYLCASSLGQTSGGEDTQYFGPGTRLTVL.

This rearrangement joins TRBV7-2 to TRBJ1-4, with D perhaps TRBD1 (5 bases). The germline V and J ends were trimmed by 0 bases and 16 bases, with 12 bases remaining between them. CDR3 size: 12 residues. Germline assignment: CDR1 SGHTA and CDR2 FQGNSA. CDR3 loop: CASSLAIGHQFF. CDR3 bases: TGTGCCAGCAGCTTAGCGATAGGACATCAGTTTTTT. Variable domain in full (rest from reference TRBV7-2 and TRBJ1-4): GAGVSQSPSNKVTEKGKDVELRCDPISGHTALYWYRQSLGQGLEFLIYFQGNSAPDKSGLPSDRFSAERTGGSVSTLTIQRTQQEDSAVYLCASSLAIGHQFFGSGTQLSVL.

The chain has TRBV7-2 and TRBJ2-3; D gene uncertain. Germline assignment: CDR1 SGHTA and CDR2 FQGNSA. With 1 base removed from V and 4 bases from J, the gap between germline ends came to 6 bases. This CDR3 is built from 13 residues. This CDR3 is CASSLGPPDTQYF. CDR3 bases: TGTGCCAGCAGCTTAGGGCCTCCAGATACGCAGTATTTT.

A single count supports this clone. The V and J genes are TRBV6-5 and TRBJ2-1; 8 nucleotides line up with TRBD2. Trimming cost V 2 bases and J 13 bases; bases outside gene matches: 10. Germline lookup yields CDR1 MNHEY and CDR2 SVGAGI. The CDR3 loop spans 14 amino acids. The chain's CDR3 is CASSYDGGGRSQFF. CDR3 sequence (DNA): TGTGCCAGCAGTTACGATGGCGGGGGGCGATCCCAGTTCTTC.

The chain couples TRBV5-6 to TRBJ1-1; no clear D gene. CDR1 is SGHDT, CDR2 YYEEEE, per germline. V was shortened by 0 bases and J by 2 bases, with 8 bases between the two germline ends. This CDR3 has 14 amino acids. The CDR3 nucleotides are TGTGCCAGCAGCTTGGGGCTTCGCAACACTGAAGCTTTCTTT. Translation gives CASSLGLRNTEAFF.

This chain joins TRBV28 and TRBJ2-4, with D maybe TRBD1 (5 bases). This CDR3 is built from 13 residues. With 6 bases removed from V and 0 bases from J, the gap between germline ends came to 6 bases. Germline V gene data show CDR1 as MDHEN and CDR2 as SYDVKM. CDR3 bases: TGTGCCAGCAGGGGGCTAGCCAAAAACATTCAGTACTTC. Protein: CASRGLAKNIQYF.

This chain connects TRBV21-1 to TRBJ2-7; the D call of TRBD2 is as the table states it, not checked on the DNA. TRBV21-1 counts as a pseudogene. This CDR3 is built from 15 residues. The CDR3 here is CASSSSGVVSGEQYV. In nucleotides, the CDR3 is TGTGCCAGCAGCTCCTCGGGGGTAGTAAGTGGCGAGCAGTACGTC.

The J gene is TRBJ2-7, the V gene TRBV15; possibly TRBD2 for D (5 bases). The CDR3 runs 13 residues. Per germline, CDR1 LNHNV and CDR2 YYDKDF (reference sequence). The V and J ends lost 0 bases and 7 bases respectively, with 10 bases between them. CDR3 region: CATSRDRRGEQYV. CDR3 nucleotide sequence: TGTGCCACCAGCAGAGATAGACGGGGTGAGCAGTACGTC.

The chain joins TRBV28 to TRBJ1-1, with 7 positions matching TRBD1. CDR3 length: 15 residues. Unmatched junction bases numbered 10, after V lost 6 bases and J lost 3 bases. Germline loops: CDR1 MDHEN, CDR2 SYDVKM. In DNA form, the CDR3 reads TGTGCCAGCAGCCTTACTACAGGGGTCCACACTGAAGCTTTCTTT. Its protein product is CASSLTTGVHTEAFF.

The chain joins TRBV6-4 to TRBJ2-1; 12 bases map to TRBD2. V was clipped by 6 bases and J by 4 bases; unmatched bases: 4. The CDR3 covers 15 residues. Germline V gives CDR1 MRHNA, CDR2 SNTAGT. In nucleotides, the CDR3 is TGTGCCAGCAGCAAACTAGCGGGGGGATACAATGAGCAGTTCTTC. Its translation: CASSKLAGGYNEQFF.

The chain carries TRBV15 and TRBJ1-4; no definite D call. Germline loops: CDR1 LNHNV, CDR2 YYDKDF (reference sequence). CDR3 length: 14 amino acids. Trimming took off 0 bases at V and 5 bases at J, with 7 bases between the two ends. The CDR3: CATSRDLKNEKLFF. CDR3 DNA: TGTGCCACCAGCAGAGACCTTAAAAATGAAAAACTGTTTTTT.

This clone was seen a single time. The J gene is TRBJ2-4, the V gene TRBV29-1; tentatively, D is TRBD1 (6 bases). The CDR3 has 13 residues. Trimming shortened V by 4 bases and J by 0 bases, and 7 bases separated the two germline ends. Germline CDR1 is SQVTM and CDR2 is ANQGSEA. The CDR3 loop reads CSVGGLAKNIQYF. The CDR3 nucleotides read TGCAGCGTTGGGGGGCTAGCCAAAAACATTCAGTACTTC.

The rearrangement links TRBV5-6 to TRBJ2-5, with a weak D call TRBD2 (6 bases). The CDR3 loop spans 15 amino acids. V lost 1 base and J 7 bases, leaving 17 bases between the germline ends. CDR1 is SGHDT and CDR2 is YYEEEE in the germline V gene. The CDR3 reads CASSLYQGGLGTQYF. Written as DNA, the CDR3 is TGTGCCAGCAGCTTGTACCAGGGAGGTCTGGGGACCCAGTACTTC.